This TCR beta chain is drawn from a study of blood T cell repertoires in COVID-19. This table comes from immunoSEQ multiplex PCR, and its TCRdb copy is limited to in-frame clones, with some not included. The sample contains fewer than 300,000 clones, approximately 83% of which appear only once. CDR1 is LNHNV, CDR2 YYDKDF, per germline (reference sequence). This CDR3 contains 15 residues. V was clipped by 4 bases and J by 1 base; unmatched bases: 4. The source is a woman between 45 and 65 years old who had recovered from COVID-19. The chain has TRBV15 and TRBJ1-2; 9 bases fit TRBD1. The sample taken for sequencing was peripheral blood. The CDR3 sequence is CATSTGTGINYGYTF. CDR3 bases: TGTGCCACCAGCACAGGGACAGGGATTAACTATGGCTACACCTTC.